This record looks at one TCR beta chain sequence and its context. Its matching antigen is unknown. This sample stems from a study of T cell responses to AZD1222 COVID-19 vaccine. Sequenced by immunoSEQ multiplex PCR; TCRdb stores in-frame clones only, minus some. The table lists approximately 150,000 clones, under 95% of them singletons. Germline V gives CDR1 SGHTA, CDR2 FQGNSA. The CDR3 spans 15 residues. J gave up 7 bases and V 2 bases, and 7 bases lay outside the gene matches. Broader study findings: Females made up more of the donors, who were largely white British, and clonal diversity may have come out too low. The study identified only six AZD1222 recipients as seropositive at baseline. Spike-specific TCR breadth and depth went up after people got two AZD1222 doses. At 160-218 and 743-854, vaccine-associated CD4 TCRs were dominant, and they spanned spike.

The specimen comprised peripheral blood, sampled 28 days after the second AZD1222 dose. The TCR originated in an adult who received the AZD1222 COVID-19 vaccine. The rearrangement uses TRBV7-2 and TRBJ1-5; 8 nucleotides line up with TRBD1. The CDR3 region has the DNA TGTGCCAGCAGCTTACAGGGGGCGTTTGGGCAGCCCCAGCATTTT. Translated: CASSLQGAFGQPQHF.